The 5 T cell receptor beta chains given below trace back to one sample, sequenced in a study of T cell repertoires and HLA-DP antigens. The antigens for these receptors are not known. Clones were read by immunoSEQ multiplex PCR, and TCRdb kept only the in-frame ones, dropping some. This sample has 65,000 to 90,000 clones, with around 80% found just once. The sample taken for sequencing was CD4+ T cells from PBMCs. The receptors here all came from a man aged 60 to 75 in good health and CMV-seronegative.

This rearrangement joins TRBV6-6 to TRBJ1-1, with 11 bases lining up with TRBD1. J lost 3 bases, V lost 2 bases, and 2 bases had no gene match. This CDR3 contains 15 residues. The germline gives CDR1 MNHNY, CDR2 SVGAGI (reference sequence). CDR3 DNA sequence: TGTGCCAGCAGTTACGGACAGGGGGCGGACACTGAAGCTTTCTTT. Residues: CASSYGQGADTEAFF.

The CDR3 nucleotides read TGTGCCAGCAGCACGACAGGGGCCTACAATGAGCAGTTCTTC. Its translation: CASSTTGAYNEQFF. The rearrangement uses TRBV5-4 and TRBJ2-1; TRBD1 matches 8 bases. Germline V gives CDR1 SGHNT, CDR2 YYREEE (reference sequence). CDR3 size: 14 residues. Trimming cost V 4 bases and J 2 bases; bases outside gene matches: 2.

The DNA of the CDR3 is TGTGCCAGCAGCTTAATCGGCCAGGGACCTAACTATGGCTACACCTTC. Protein: CASSLIGQGPNYGYTF. The V call is TRBV7-3, the J call TRBJ1-2; possibly TRBD1 for D (5 bases). Per germline, CDR1 SGHTA and CDR2 FQGTGA. Between the trimmed V and J ends, which lost 1 base and 0 bases, there was a span of 12 bases. The CDR3 has 16 amino acids.

The chain employs TRBV10-3 and TRBJ1-5, with TRBD1 as a possible D gene (6 bases). The V gene lost 4 bases and the J gene lost 3 bases, with 13 bases spanning the gap. Per the germline V gene, CDR1 is ENHRY and CDR2 is SYGVKD. CDR3 length: 15 residues. CDR3 sequence: CAISGSGGDNQPQHF. DNA for the CDR3: TGTGCCATCAGTGGTTCCGGGGGCGACAATCAGCCCCAGCATTTT.

The chain joins TRBV6-1 to TRBJ2-7, with a weak D call TRBD2 (6 bases). V was shortened by 6 bases and J by 5 bases, with 17 bases between the two germline ends. Germline CDR1 and CDR2: MNHNS and SASEGT. The length of the CDR3 is 14 residues. CDR3 bases: TGTGCCAGCAGACTGCGGGACGGAAGAGACGAGCAGTACGTC. Protein sequence: CASRLRDGRDEQYV.